The clone carrying this T cell receptor (beta chain) was seen repeatedly, ten times or more. Its matching antigen is unknown. RNA transcripts were the template, and TCR beta CDR3 regions were amplified from them. RT-PCR in the first round used HTBI primers; a second-round multiplex PCR followed. Each CDR3 protein gets one entry after TCRdb re-called the multiplex PCR reads with MiXCR. The sample includes fewer than 400,000 distinct CDR3 sequences, around 16% of them seen just once. The CDR3 has 13 amino acids. CDR1 and CDR2 (germline): MNHEY, SVGEGT. Trimming pared 7 bases from V and 1 base from J, leaving 10 bases between. Diagnosis used clinical symptoms, serum thyroxine, TRAb, thyroid ultrasound and orbital computed tomography. This entry belongs to a study of Graves' ophthalmopathy and Graves' hyperthyroidism. Study summary: Specimen type is peripheral blood, obtained at initial diagnosis before any treatment.

The study's findings and limits: The model's ophthalmopathy progression predictions had approximately 71% sensitivity and approximately 72% specificity.

The sequence came from a woman younger than 35 with Graves' ophthalmopathy. The chain joins TRBV6-2 or TRBV6-3 to TRBJ1-1; D gene unclear. Sequencing used peripheral blood. The CDR3, as DNA: TGTGCCAGCAATCCCTTGGGGAACACTGAAGCTTTCTTT. It is translated as CASNPLGNTEAFF.